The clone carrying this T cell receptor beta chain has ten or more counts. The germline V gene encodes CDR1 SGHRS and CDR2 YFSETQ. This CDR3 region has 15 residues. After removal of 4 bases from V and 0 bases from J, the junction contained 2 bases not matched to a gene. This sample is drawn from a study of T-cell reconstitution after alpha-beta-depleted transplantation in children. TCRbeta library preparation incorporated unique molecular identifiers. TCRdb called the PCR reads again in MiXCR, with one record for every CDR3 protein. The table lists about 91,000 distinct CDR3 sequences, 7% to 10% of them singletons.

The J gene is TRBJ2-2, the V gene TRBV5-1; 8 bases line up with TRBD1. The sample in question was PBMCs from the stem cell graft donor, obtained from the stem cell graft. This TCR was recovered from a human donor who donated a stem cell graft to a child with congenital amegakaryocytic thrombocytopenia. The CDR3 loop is CASSTTGANTGELFF. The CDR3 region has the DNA TGCGCCAGCAGCACGACAGGGGCGAACACCGGGGAGCTGTTTTTT.